The 27 T cell receptor beta chains below come from one sample, sequenced in a study of PD-1 blockade in classical Hodgkin lymphoma. This sample's time point: cycle 4 day 1 (C4D1), after less than seven weeks of nivolumab. Relapse after autologous stem cell transplantation occurred in every patient, and brentuximab vedotin exposure varied. TCRdb's copy holds only in-frame clones and misses some; the assay was immunoSEQ multiplex PCR. The table lists nearly 25,000 clones, less than 75% of them singletons, with roughly 27% in the top ten. The source material was peripheral blood mononuclear cells (PBMCs), sampled before the fourth cycle of nivolumab. These receptors originate from a human donor with classical Hodgkin lymphoma.

This clone was counted only a few times. The V call is TRBV28, the J call TRBJ2-6; 7 nucleotides line up with TRBD1. The CDR3 loop spans 15 amino acids. Germline V gene data show CDR1 as MDHEN and CDR2 as SYDVKM. The ends lost 9 bases at V and 0 bases at J; junction bases unmatched: 5. The CDR3 loop reads CASEDRNSGANVLTF. CDR3 nucleotides: TGTGCCAGTGAGGACAGGAACTCTGGGGCCAACGTCCTGACTTTC.

The gene calls are TRBV25-1 and TRBJ2-3; no reliable D call. V was clipped by 7 bases and J by 0 bases, with 20 bases between them. CDR1 is MGHDK, CDR2 SYGVNS, per germline. CDR3 length: 17 amino acids. The CDR3 bases are TGTGCCAGCAACCCCCGCCTAGGCACGACTAGCACAGATACGCAGTATTTT. Translated: CASNPRLGTTSTDTQYF.

This clone was counted between two and nine times. V is TRBV7-8 and J is TRBJ2-7; 8 nucleotides agree with TRBD1. With V trimmed by 5 bases and J by 7 bases, 13 bases remained unmatched. The CDR3 length is 15 residues. Germline V CDR1 and CDR2: SGHVS, FQNEAQ. The CDR3 DNA reads as TGTGCCAGCAGCACCCCCGGACAGGGCGTAGGAGAGCAGTACTTC. This encodes CASSTPGQGVGEQYF.

The rearrangement joins TRBV6-1 to TRBJ1-3, with a weak D call TRBD1 (5 bases). The ends were cut back, 6 bases at V and 7 bases at J, with 13 bases in the middle. Germline V gene lookup returns CDR1 MNHNS and CDR2 SASEGT. The length of the CDR3 is 13 residues. The CDR3 spells CASRAREWNTIYF. The CDR3, as DNA: TGTGCCAGCAGGGCCAGGGAATGGAACACCATATATTTT.

J is TRBJ2-1 and V is TRBV5-1, with a tentative D call TRBD1 (7 bases). The length of the CDR3 is 16 residues. CDR1 and CDR2 (germline): SGHRS, YFSETQ. V was cut by 4 bases and J by 7 bases, with 21 bases left in between. The CDR3, as DNA: TGCGCCAGCAGCCCAGGGGGGCAGAGTCGGATAAATGAGCAGTTCTTC. It translates to CASSPGGQSRINEQFF.

V gene TRBV5-1 combines with J gene TRBJ2-1; the match to TRBD2 covers 9 bases. Germline assignment: CDR1 SGHRS and CDR2 YFSETQ. J lost 8 bases, V lost 2 bases, and 8 bases had no gene match. This CDR3 comprises 15 residues. The CDR3 DNA reads as TGCGCCAGCAGCTTTAGCGGGGGAGGGCTCGATGAGCAGTTCTTC. This gives the protein CASSFSGGGLDEQFF.

The V and J genes are TRBV18 and TRBJ1-3, with a possible D match to TRBD1 (6 bases). This CDR3 has 15 amino acids. Trimming took off 3 bases at V and 4 bases at J, with 13 bases between the two ends. CDR1 is KGHSH and CDR2 is LQKENI in the germline V gene. DNA of the CDR3: TGTGCCAGCTCACCGACCACAGGGTCCGGAAACACCATATATTTT. Protein product: CASSPTTGSGNTIYF. Complete variable domain (other parts from reference TRBV18 and TRBJ1-3): NAGVMQNPRHLVRRRGQEARLRCSPMKGHSHVYWYRQLPEEGLKFMVYLQKENIIDESGMPKERFSAEFPKEGPSILRIQQVVRGDSAAYFCASSPTTGSGNTIYFGEGSWLTVV.

The gene calls are TRBV25-1 and TRBJ1-4, with 7 bases that match TRBD1. The CDR3 is made up of 14 amino acids. V lost 6 bases to trimming and J lost 10 bases; unmatched junction nucleotides: 11. Germline V lookup: CDR1 MGHDK, CDR2 SYGVNS. This CDR3 reads CASRTRDSPGKLFF. CDR3 DNA sequence: TGTGCCAGCAGGACCCGGGACAGCCCCGGAAAACTGTTTTTT.

This clone was detected only a few times. The chain is built from TRBV6-5 and TRBJ1-3; D unclear. Germline loops: CDR1 MNHEY, CDR2 SVGAGI. V was shortened by 0 bases and J by 1 base, with 10 bases between the two germline ends. The length of the CDR3 is 16 residues. This chain's CDR3 is CASSYSIPGSGNTIYF. CDR3 nucleotides: TGTGCCAGCAGTTACTCGATTCCCGGGTCTGGAAACACCATATATTTT.

V gene TRBV4-1 combines with J gene TRBJ1-2; no clear D gene. V lost 0 bases and J 7 bases, leaving 12 bases between the germline ends. The CDR3 contains 14 residues. Germline V CDR1 and CDR2: MGHRA, YSYEKL. The CDR3 DNA reads as TGCGCCAGCAGCCAAGATGTATCAGTTCGTGGCTACACCTTC. Translated: CASSQDVSVRGYTF.

This chain joins TRBV28 and TRBJ1-1, with 7 nucleotides matching TRBD1. The length of the CDR3 is 15 residues. Germline V gene data show CDR1 as MDHEN and CDR2 as SYDVKM. V was clipped by 5 bases and J by 5 bases; unmatched bases: 11. The CDR3 sequence: CASSPTTGVRTEAFF. The DNA of the CDR3 is TGTGCCAGCAGTCCAACCACAGGGGTAAGAACTGAAGCTTTCTTT.

CDR3 DNA: TGCGCCAGTCGGACAGGACAGGCCACAGATACGCAGTATTTT. This encodes CASRTGQATDTQYF. The gene calls are TRBV5-1 and TRBJ2-3, with 7 positions matching TRBD1. V gave up 8 bases and J gave up 2 bases; unmatched junction bases: 8. CDR1 and CDR2 (germline): SGHRS, YFSETQ. The CDR3 runs to 14 residues.

V and J are TRBV11-2 and TRBJ2-1; D remains ambiguous. The V gene lost 0 bases and the J gene lost 6 bases, with 6 bases spanning the gap. In germline, CDR1 is SGHAT, CDR2 FQNNGV. The CDR3 is 13 amino acids. The CDR3 sequence: CASSLDTANEQFF. The CDR3 region has the DNA TGTGCCAGCAGCTTAGATACAGCCAATGAGCAGTTCTTC. The full variable domain, its missing parts supplied by reference TRBV11-2 and TRBJ2-1, is EAGVAQSPRYKIIEKRQSVAFWCNPISGHATLYWYQQILGQGPKLLIQFQNNGVVDDSQLPKDRFSAERLKGVDSTLKIQPAKLEDSAVYLCASSLDTANEQFFGPGTRLTVL.

This clone has only a few counts. The chain links TRBV4-2 to TRBJ2-6, with D tentatively TRBD2 (5 bases). This CDR3 is built from 14 residues. From germline, CDR1 is LGHNA and CDR2 YNFKEQ. V was shortened by 5 bases and J by 8 bases, with 13 bases between the two germline ends. The CDR3 DNA reads TGTGCCAGCAGCTTCCGGGGAGTGTCCAACGTCCTGACTTTC. It yields the protein CASSFRGVSNVLTF.

V gene TRBV10-3 combines with J gene TRBJ2-5, with 9 positions matching TRBD2. Germline CDR1 and CDR2: ENHRY and SYGVKD. CDR3 size: 14 residues. Trimming removed 5 bases from V and 5 bases from J; junction bases left unmatched: 6. This chain's CDR3 is CAISPRTSVETQYF. The CDR3, as DNA: TGTGCCATCAGTCCACGGACTAGCGTGGAGACCCAGTACTTC.

The chain is built from TRBV5-1 and TRBJ1-3; 7 bases line up with TRBD1. In germline, CDR1 is SGHRS, CDR2 YFSETQ. The CDR3 covers 15 residues. V shed 4 bases and J 4 bases; nucleotides not matched to a gene: 8. The CDR3 DNA reads TGCGCCAGCAGCCAAGGAACAGGGGCCGGAAACACCATATATTTT. It yields the protein CASSQGTGAGNTIYF. Supplemented by reference TRBV5-1 and TRBJ1-3, the full variable domain reads KAGVTQTPRYLIKTRGQQVTLSCSPISGHRSVSWYQQTPGQGLQFLFEYFSETQRNKGNFPGRFSGRQFSNSRSEMNVSTLELGDSALYLCASSQGTGAGNTIYFGEGSWLTVV.

This clone appeared once. The rearrangement uses TRBV7-2 and TRBJ2-3; 10 nucleotides agree with TRBD1. The J segment lost 4 bases and the V segment lost 6 bases, leaving 4 bases of the junction unmatched. Germline CDR1 reads SGHTA; CDR2 reads FQGNSA. CDR3 size: 14 residues. The CDR3 coding sequence is TGTGCCAGCAGAAGGGACAGGGGTGCAGATACGCAGTATTTT. As protein: CASRRDRGADTQYF.

This clone was observed a few times. V and J are TRBV27 and TRBJ1-6; D might be TRBD1 (5 bases). Germline CDR1 reads MNHEY; CDR2 reads SMNVEV (reference sequence). V lost 3 bases and J lost 0, with 15 bases in between. This CDR3 contains 18 residues. The DNA for the CDR3 is TGTGCCAGCAGTTTTTTTTCTGGGACCAACTCCTATAATTCACCCCTCCACTTT. This codes for CASSFFSGTNSYNSPLHF.

The chain links TRBV6-1 to TRBJ2-1; possible D gene TRBD2, 6 bases. This CDR3 is 14 amino acids long. Trimming removed 1 base from V and 6 bases from J, with 10 bases in between. CDR1 and CDR2 from the germline V gene are MNHNS and SASEGT. The chain's CDR3 is CASSEVGGSNEQFF. DNA for the CDR3: TGTGCCAGCAGTGAAGTGGGGGGAAGCAATGAGCAGTTCTTC.

The chain has TRBV9 and TRBJ2-1, with unresolved D. V shed 1 base and J shed 4 bases, with 15 bases lying between them. This CDR3 contains 16 residues. Germline V gives CDR1 SGDLS, CDR2 YYNGEE. CDR3 sequence: CASSVQPEAGYNEQFF. CDR3 DNA sequence: TGTGCCAGCAGCGTACAGCCCGAGGCCGGTTACAATGAGCAGTTCTTC.

This chain uses TRBV5-1 with TRBJ2-7; perhaps TRBD2 as D (5 bases). Germline CDR1 is SGHRS and CDR2 is YFSETQ. Trimming removed 4 bases from V and 6 bases from J, with 17 bases in between. The CDR3 totals 14 residues. The DNA for the CDR3 is TGCGCCAGCAGCGAGCCTCCGGGGTCCGGCGAGCAGTACTTC. It specifies CASSEPPGSGEQYF.

By sample fraction, this clone is medium-sized. The rearrangement joins TRBV5-4 to TRBJ2-3, with TRBD2 identical over 7 bases. CDR3 length: 13 residues. Germline CDR1 SGHNT, CDR2 YYREEE (reference sequence). The V gene end was trimmed by 10 bases and the J gene end by 6 bases; junction bases not matched to a gene: 11. CDR3 DNA sequence: TGTGCCTACAGCGGGGCACCCGCGGATACGCAGTATTTT. Residues: CAYSGAPADTQYF. The full variable domain, completed using reference TRBV5-4 and TRBJ2-3, is ETGVTQSPTHLIKTRGQQVTLRCSSQSGHNTVSWYQQALGQGPQFIFQYYREEENGRGNFPPRFSGLQFPNYSSELNVNALELDDSALYLCAYSGAPADTQYFGPGTRLTVL.

V gene TRBV20-1 combines with J gene TRBJ2-5, with D uncertain. V lost 5 bases to trimming and J lost 5 bases, with 6 bases between them. The CDR3 extends over 10 amino acids. Germline CDR1 and CDR2: DFQATT and SNEGSKA (reference sequence). The CDR3 sequence: CSAFVETQYF. For the CDR3, the DNA is TGCAGTGCTTTCGTGGAGACCCAGTACTTC.

The chain carries TRBV7-8 and TRBJ2-1, with a possible D match to TRBD1 (5 bases). The V end was cut by 5 bases, the J end by 5 bases, with 7 bases between. The CDR3 contains 12 residues. The germline V gene has CDR1 SGHVS and CDR2 FQNEAQ. The CDR3 sequence: CASSPRDNEQFF. CDR3 sequence (DNA): TGTGCCAGCAGCCCCAGGGACAATGAGCAGTTCTTC.

The chain recombines TRBV27 with TRBJ2-5, with 9 bases fitting TRBD2. J lost 5 bases, V lost 2 bases, and 9 bases had no gene match. CDR3 length: 16 amino acids. CDR1 and CDR2 (germline): MNHEY, SMNVEV (reference sequence). CDR3 residues: CASSLRAGGPDETQYF. The DNA of the CDR3 is TGTGCCAGCAGTTTACGAGCGGGGGGCCCTGATGAGACCCAGTACTTC.

The chain employs TRBV5-5 and TRBJ2-5; TRBD2 agrees at 16 bases. The CDR3 is made up of 18 amino acids. Germline CDR1 reads SGHKS; CDR2 reads YYEKEE (reference sequence). V lost 3 bases and J lost 5; bases outside the gene matches: 10. CDR3 nucleotides: TGTGCCAGCAGCTCGGGACTAGCGGGGGGGCCGGGACGGGAGACCCAGTACTTC. It encodes CASSSGLAGGPGRETQYF. Looking up the rest from reference TRBV5-5 and TRBJ2-5 gives the full variable domain: DAGVTQSPTHLIKTRGQQVTLRCSPISGHKSVSWYQQVLGQGPQFIFQYYEKEERGRGNFPDRFSARQFPNYSSELNVNALLLGDSALYLCASSSGLAGGPGRETQYFGPGTRLLVL.

The genes are TRBV18 and TRBJ2-7, with 7 bases aligning to TRBD1. Per the germline V gene, CDR1 is KGHSH and CDR2 is LQKENI. The V segment lost 3 bases and the J segment 2 bases; nucleotides outside the gene matches: 4. The CDR3 extends over 14 amino acids. The CDR3 nucleotides read TGTGCCAGCTCACCGAGACAGGGCACCTACGAGCAGTACGTC. Translated, it gives CASSPRQGTYEQYV.